The clone carrying this TCR beta chain has a single count. This sample stems from a study of long-term antiretroviral therapy in people with HIV. This CDR3 spans 15 amino acids. With 4 bases removed from V and 8 bases from J, the gap between germline ends came to 17 bases. Germline V gene lookup returns CDR1 SGHVS and CDR2 FNYEAQ. An immunoSEQ assay, version v3.0, was performed at survey level. Sequenced by immunoSEQ multiplex PCR; TCRdb stores in-frame clones only, minus some. The sample shows 21,000 or so clones, 70% to 85% of them seen only once. The sequence came from a young man with HIV. This rearrangement joins TRBV7-6 to TRBJ1-4; D unclear. Sequencing used unsorted PBMCs, obtained 0.5 years after starting antiretroviral therapy. In nucleotides, the CDR3 is TGTGCCAGCAGCTCCTACGGACCCCGAGGCGAAAAACTGTTTTTT. This codes for CASSSYGPRGEKLFF. Drawing the rest from reference TRBV7-6 and TRBJ1-4, the complete variable domain is GAGVSQSPRYKVTKRGQDVALRCDPISGHVSLYWYRQALGQGPEFLTYFNYEAQQDKSGLPNDRFSAERPEGSISTLTIQRTEQRDSAMYRCASSSYGPRGEKLFFGSGTQLSVL.